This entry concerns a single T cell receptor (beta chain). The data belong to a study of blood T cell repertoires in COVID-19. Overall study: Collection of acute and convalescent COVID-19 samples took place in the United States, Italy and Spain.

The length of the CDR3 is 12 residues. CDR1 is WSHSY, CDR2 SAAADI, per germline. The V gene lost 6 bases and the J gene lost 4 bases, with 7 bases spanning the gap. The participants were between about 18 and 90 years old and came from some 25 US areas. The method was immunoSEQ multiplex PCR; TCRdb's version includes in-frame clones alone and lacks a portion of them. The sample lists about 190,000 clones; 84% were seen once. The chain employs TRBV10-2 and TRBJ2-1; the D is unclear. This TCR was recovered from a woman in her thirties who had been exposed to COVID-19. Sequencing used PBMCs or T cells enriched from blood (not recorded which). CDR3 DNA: TGCGCCAGCAGAACGGAGTACAATGAGCAGTTCTTC. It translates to CASRTEYNEQFF.